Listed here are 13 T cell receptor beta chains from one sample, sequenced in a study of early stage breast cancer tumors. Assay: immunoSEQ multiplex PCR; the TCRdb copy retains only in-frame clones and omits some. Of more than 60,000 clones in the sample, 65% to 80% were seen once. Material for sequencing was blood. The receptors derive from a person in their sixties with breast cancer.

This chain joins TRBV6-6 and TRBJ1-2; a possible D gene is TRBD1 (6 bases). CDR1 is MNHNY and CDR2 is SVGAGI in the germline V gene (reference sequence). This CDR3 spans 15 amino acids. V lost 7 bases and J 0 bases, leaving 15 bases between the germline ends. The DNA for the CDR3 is TGTGCCAGCACCCCGGGGGGCGGGGCTAACTATGGCTACACCTTC. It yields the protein CASTPGGGANYGYTF.

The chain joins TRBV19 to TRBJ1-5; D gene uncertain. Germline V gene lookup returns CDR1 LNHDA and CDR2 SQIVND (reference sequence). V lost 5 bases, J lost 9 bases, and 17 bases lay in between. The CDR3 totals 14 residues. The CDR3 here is CASSSHEQGRPQHF. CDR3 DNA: TGTGCCAGTAGTTCCCACGAACAAGGGAGGCCCCAGCATTTT.

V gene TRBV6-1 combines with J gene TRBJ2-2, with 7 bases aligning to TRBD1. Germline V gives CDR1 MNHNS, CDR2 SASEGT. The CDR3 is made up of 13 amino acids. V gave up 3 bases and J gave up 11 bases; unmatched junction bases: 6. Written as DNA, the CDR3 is TGTGCCAGCAGTGACCCGGACAGGTCCGAGCTGTTTTTT. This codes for CASSDPDRSELFF.

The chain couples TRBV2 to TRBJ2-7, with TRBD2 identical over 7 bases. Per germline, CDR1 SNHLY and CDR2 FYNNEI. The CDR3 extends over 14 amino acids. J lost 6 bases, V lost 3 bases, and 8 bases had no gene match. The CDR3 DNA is TGTGCCAGCAGTGAGAGGTCGGCGGGAGTCGAGCAGTACTTC. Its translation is CASSERSAGVEQYF.

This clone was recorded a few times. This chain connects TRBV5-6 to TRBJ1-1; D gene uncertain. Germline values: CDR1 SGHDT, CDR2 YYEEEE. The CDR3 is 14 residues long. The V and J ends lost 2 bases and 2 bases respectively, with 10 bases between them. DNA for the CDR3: TGTGCCAGCAGCTTACTTTCAGTTAACACTGAAGCTTTCTTT. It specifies CASSLLSVNTEAFF.

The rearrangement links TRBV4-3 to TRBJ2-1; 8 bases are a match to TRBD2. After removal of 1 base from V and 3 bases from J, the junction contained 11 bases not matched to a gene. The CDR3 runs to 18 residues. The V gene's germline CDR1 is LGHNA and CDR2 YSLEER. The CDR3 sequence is CASSQAVVVAGYYNEQFF. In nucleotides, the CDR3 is TGCGCCAGCAGCCAAGCAGTCGTTGTAGCGGGGTACTACAATGAGCAGTTCTTC.

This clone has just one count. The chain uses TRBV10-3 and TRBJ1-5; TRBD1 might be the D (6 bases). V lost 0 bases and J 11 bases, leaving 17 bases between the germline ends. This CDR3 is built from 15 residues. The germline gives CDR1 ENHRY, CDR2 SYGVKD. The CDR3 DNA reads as TGTGCCATCAGTGAGTCGACAGGCCTGGGGGGGACCCAGCATTTT. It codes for CAISESTGLGGTQHF.

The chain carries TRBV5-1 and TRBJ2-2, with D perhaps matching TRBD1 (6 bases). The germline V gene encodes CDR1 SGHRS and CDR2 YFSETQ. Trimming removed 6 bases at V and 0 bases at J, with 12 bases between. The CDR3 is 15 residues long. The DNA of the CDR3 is TGCGCCAGCAACCCCCAGGGGTCGAACACCGGGGAGCTGTTTTTT. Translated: CASNPQGSNTGELFF.

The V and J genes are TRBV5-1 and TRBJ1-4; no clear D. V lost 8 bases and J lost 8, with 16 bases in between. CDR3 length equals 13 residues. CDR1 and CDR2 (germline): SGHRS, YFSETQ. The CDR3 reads CASQLDGGEKLFF. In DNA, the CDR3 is TGCGCCAGTCAGCTGGACGGAGGGGAAAAACTGTTTTTT.

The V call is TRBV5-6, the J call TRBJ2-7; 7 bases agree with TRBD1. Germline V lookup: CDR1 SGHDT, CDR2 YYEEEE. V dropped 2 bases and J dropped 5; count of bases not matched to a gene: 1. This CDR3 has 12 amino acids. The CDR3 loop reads CASSFDRDEQYF. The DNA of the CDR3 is TGTGCCAGCAGCTTTGACAGGGACGAGCAGTACTTC. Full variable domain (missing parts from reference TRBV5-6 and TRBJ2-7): DAGVTQSPTHLIKTRGQQVTLRCSPKSGHDTVSWYQQALGQGPQFIFQYYEEEERQRGNFPDRFSGHQFPNYSSELNVNALLLGDSALYLCASSFDRDEQYFGPGTRLTVT.

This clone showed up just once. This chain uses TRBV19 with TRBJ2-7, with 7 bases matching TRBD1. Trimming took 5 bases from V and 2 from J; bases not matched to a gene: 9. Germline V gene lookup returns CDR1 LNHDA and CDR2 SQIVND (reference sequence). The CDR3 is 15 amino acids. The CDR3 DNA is TGTGCCAGTAGTCTTCTCCGGGACAGAACCTACGAGCAGTACTTC. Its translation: CASSLLRDRTYEQYF.

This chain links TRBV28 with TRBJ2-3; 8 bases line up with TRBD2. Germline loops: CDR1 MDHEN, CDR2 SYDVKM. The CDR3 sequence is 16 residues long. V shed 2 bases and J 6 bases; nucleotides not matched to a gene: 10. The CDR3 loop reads CASSLRLAIRRDTQYF. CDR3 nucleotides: TGTGCCAGCAGTTTACGACTAGCGATCCGCAGGGATACGCAGTATTTT.

The CDR3 region has the DNA TGCGCCAGCAGCTTGGCAGGGGGCGGCACCGGGGAGCTGTTTTTT. Its protein product is CASSLAGGGTGELFF. V is TRBV5-1 and J is TRBJ2-2; TRBD1 matches at 8 bases. The V segment lost 0 bases and the J segment 4 bases; nucleotides outside the gene matches: 2. Germline V lookup: CDR1 SGHRS, CDR2 YFSETQ. The CDR3 is made up of 15 amino acids.